A single sample gave rise to the 2 T cell receptor beta chains below, sequenced in a study of blood T cells in healthy people across ages. Alongside a J-beta primer mix, a sample-barcoded 5' primer served in a second PCR lasting roughly 6 to 11 cycles. TCRdb independently ran MiXCR on the 5' RACE reads; one entry per CDR3 protein. There are around 710,000 distinct CDR3 sequences in the sample; roughly 47% occur only once, and 20% lies in the top ten. The sample consisted of blood. These receptor sequences come from a woman aged 60-70 years in good health.

The chain carries TRBV11-3 and TRBJ2-1; possible D gene TRBD2, 6 bases. This CDR3 region has 15 residues. With 6 bases removed from V and 4 bases from J, the gap between germline ends came to 16 bases. CDR1 SGHNT and CDR2 YENEEA come from the germline V gene. The CDR3 here is CASSANRDSYNEQFF. CDR3 nucleotide sequence: TGTGCCAGCAGTGCAAACCGGGACTCATACAATGAGCAGTTCTTC.

A word on this clonotype: It may be a read error: a sequence one base away is much more abundant. CDR3 sequence: CSVGPGGSNEQYF. In DNA form, the CDR3 reads TGCAGCGTTGGGCCTGGTGGGAGCAACGAGCAGTACTTC. This chain joins TRBV29-1 and TRBJ2-7; a weak D match, TRBD2 (5 bases). From germline, CDR1 is SQVTM and CDR2 ANQGSEA. V was shortened by 4 bases and J by 5 bases, with 15 bases between the two germline ends. This CDR3 is 13 amino acids long.